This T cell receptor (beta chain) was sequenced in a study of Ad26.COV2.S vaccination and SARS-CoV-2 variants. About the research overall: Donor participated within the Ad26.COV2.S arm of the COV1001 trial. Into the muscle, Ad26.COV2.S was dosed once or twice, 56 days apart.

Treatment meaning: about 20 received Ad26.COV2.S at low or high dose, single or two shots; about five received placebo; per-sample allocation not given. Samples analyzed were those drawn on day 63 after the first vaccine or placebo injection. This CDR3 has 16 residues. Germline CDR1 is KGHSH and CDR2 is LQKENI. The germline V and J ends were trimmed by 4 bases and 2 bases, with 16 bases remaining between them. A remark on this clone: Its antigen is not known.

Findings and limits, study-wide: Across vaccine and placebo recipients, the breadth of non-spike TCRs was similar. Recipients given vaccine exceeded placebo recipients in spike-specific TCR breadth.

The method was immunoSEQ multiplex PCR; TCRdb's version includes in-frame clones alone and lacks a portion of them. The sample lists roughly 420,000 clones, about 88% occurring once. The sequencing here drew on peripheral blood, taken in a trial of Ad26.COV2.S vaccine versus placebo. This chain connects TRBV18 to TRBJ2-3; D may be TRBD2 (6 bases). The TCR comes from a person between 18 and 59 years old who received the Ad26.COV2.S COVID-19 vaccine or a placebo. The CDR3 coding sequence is TGTGCCAGCTCACGGAGCGGTGGAGGGGACACAGATACGCAGTATTTT. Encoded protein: CASSRSGGGDTDTQYF.